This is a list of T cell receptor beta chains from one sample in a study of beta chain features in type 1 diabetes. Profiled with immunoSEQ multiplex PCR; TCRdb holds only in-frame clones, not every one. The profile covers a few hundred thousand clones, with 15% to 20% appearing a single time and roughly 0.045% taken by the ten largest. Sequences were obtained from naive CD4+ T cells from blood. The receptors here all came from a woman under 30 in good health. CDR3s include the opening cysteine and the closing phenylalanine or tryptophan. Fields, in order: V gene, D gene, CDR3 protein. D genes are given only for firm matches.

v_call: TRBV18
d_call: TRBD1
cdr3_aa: CASSGTGGGYQPQHF

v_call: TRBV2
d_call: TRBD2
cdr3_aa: CASSKLAGVNSYNEQFF

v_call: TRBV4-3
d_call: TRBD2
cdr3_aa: CASSRNPSGGETQYF

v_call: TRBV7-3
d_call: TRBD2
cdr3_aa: CASSPGLAGSTDTQYF

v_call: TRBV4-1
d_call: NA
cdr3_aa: CASSQGPDSETQYF

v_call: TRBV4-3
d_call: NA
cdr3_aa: CASSQDPTGSYGYTF

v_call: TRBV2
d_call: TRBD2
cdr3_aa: CASSPRRFSGGAGTGELFF

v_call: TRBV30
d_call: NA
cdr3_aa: CAWGQRINYGYTF

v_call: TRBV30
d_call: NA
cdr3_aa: CAWSRGRGGQPQHF

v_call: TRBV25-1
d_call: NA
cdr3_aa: CASSAVLRSYNEQFF

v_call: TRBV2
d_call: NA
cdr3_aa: CASRSDGNSPLHF

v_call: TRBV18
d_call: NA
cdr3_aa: CASSPDTSQQKLFF

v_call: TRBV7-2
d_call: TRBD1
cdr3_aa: CASSARTGNTEAFF

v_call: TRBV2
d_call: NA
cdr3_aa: CASNAQGSYYEQFF